Listed here are 21 T cell receptor beta chains from one sample, sequenced in a study of T cell changes during pregnancy in multiple sclerosis. Sequenced by immunoSEQ multiplex PCR; TCRdb stores in-frame clones only, minus some. Found here are fewer than 95,000 clones, approximately 94% of them singletons; the top ten hold 2% to 2.5%. The sample was peripheral blood, taken in the third trimester of pregnancy. The receptor source for this set is a female donor with multiple sclerosis, enrolled in a pregnancy study.

V and J are TRBV28 and TRBJ1-2, with D possibly matching TRBD1 (5 bases). The germline V gene has CDR1 MDHEN and CDR2 SYDVKM. The CDR3 is made up of 13 amino acids. V lost 5 bases to trimming and J lost 4 bases, with 11 bases between them. CDR3 bases: TGTGCCAGCAGTCTCCAGGGCCCCTATGGCTACACCTTC. It encodes CASSLQGPYGYTF.

The V call is TRBV6-1, the J call TRBJ2-7, with 7 bases identical to TRBD1. The CDR3 runs 15 residues. V gave up 7 bases and J gave up 3 bases; unmatched junction bases: 12. CDR1 MNHNS and CDR2 SASEGT come from the germline V gene. CDR3 nucleotide sequence: TGTGCCAGCACCAGACAGGGTATACCCTTCTACGAGCAGTACTTC. Translation: CASTRQGIPFYEQYF.

This chain links TRBV5-1 with TRBJ1-1, with a weak D call TRBD1 (6 bases). The CDR3 is made up of 15 amino acids. CDR1 and CDR2 (germline): SGHRS, YFSETQ. V was pared by 1 base and J by 5 bases, with 15 bases between. The CDR3 DNA is TGCGCCAGCAGCTTGCTGCGGGGGGCAGGAACTGAAGCTTTCTTT. Amino acids: CASSLLRGAGTEAFF.

The CDR3 coding sequence is TGTGCCAGCAGTTTGGGACTAGCGGGTCTCCTAGCCAAAAACATTCAGTACTTC. This gives the protein CASSLGLAGLLAKNIQYF. V and J are TRBV28 and TRBJ2-4; 12 positions match TRBD2. The CDR3 runs 18 residues. Germline V gene sequence: CDR1 MDHEN, CDR2 SYDVKM. Trimming removed 3 bases from V and 0 bases from J; junction bases left unmatched: 6.

The rearrangement joins TRBV9 to TRBJ2-1, with 7 bases matching TRBD2. Germline CDR1 and CDR2: SGDLS and YYNGEE. V gave up 3 bases and J gave up 4 bases; unmatched junction bases: 7. The CDR3 spans 15 residues. The CDR3 loop is CASSDYGTTYNEQFF. Written as DNA, the CDR3 is TGTGCCAGCAGCGACTACGGGACTACGTACAATGAGCAGTTCTTC.

The rearrangement joins TRBV6-1 to TRBJ1-2; tentatively, D is TRBD1 (6 bases). The germline CDR1 and CDR2 sequences are MNHNS and SASEGT. The CDR3 has 14 amino acids. V gave up 8 bases and J gave up 5 bases, with 18 bases separating them. CDR3 nucleotides: TGTGCCAGCGATCTAGGTACAGGGTCTTATGGCTACACCTTC. This gives the protein CASDLGTGSYGYTF.

The J gene is TRBJ1-1, the V gene TRBV2, with 7 nucleotides matching TRBD1. CDR3 length equals 17 residues. The V segment lost 0 bases and the J segment 0 bases; nucleotides outside the gene matches: 7. Germline-derived CDR1 and CDR2 are SNHLY and FYNNEI. CDR3 in amino acids: CASSEARDRVMNTEAFF. The CDR3 bases are TGTGCCAGCAGTGAAGCGCGAGACAGGGTGATGAACACTGAAGCTTTCTTT.

V gene TRBV28 combines with J gene TRBJ2-3, with 7 nucleotides matching TRBD2. The CDR3 totals 16 residues. J gave up 1 base and V 0 bases, and 4 bases lay outside the gene matches. Germline V CDR1 and CDR2: MDHEN, SYDVKM. The CDR3 DNA is TGTGCCAGCAGTTTATGGAGCGGGGTAGGCACAGATACGCAGTATTTT. Its protein is CASSLWSGVGTDTQYF.

This chain links TRBV27 with TRBJ2-3; no definite D call. The CDR3 contains 13 residues. Per the germline V gene, CDR1 is MNHEY and CDR2 is SMNVEV (reference sequence). V gave up 5 bases and J gave up 4 bases, with 10 bases separating them. The CDR3 protein is CASSPTFPDTQYF. In DNA, the CDR3 is TGTGCCAGCAGTCCTACCTTTCCAGATACGCAGTATTTT.

This chain joins TRBV7-9 and TRBJ2-7; no definite D call. Trimming left V 4 bases short and J 6 bases short, with 10 bases between. Per the germline V gene, CDR1 is SEHNR and CDR2 is FQNEAQ (reference sequence). This CDR3 has 12 residues. The CDR3 DNA follows: TGTGCCAGCAGCTCCTCAATCGGCGAGCAGTACTTC. Encoded protein: CASSSSIGEQYF. Combining the CDR3 with reference TRBV7-9 and TRBJ2-7 gives the whole variable domain DTGVSQNPRHKITKRGQNVTFRCDPISEHNRLYWYRQTLGQGPEFLTYFQNEAQLEKSRLLSDRFSAERPKGSFSTLEIQRTEQGDSAMYLCASSSSIGEQYFGPGTRLTVT.

The V call is TRBV19, the J call TRBJ2-5; TRBD2 might be the D (6 bases). V was shortened by 3 bases and J by 5 bases, with 10 bases between the two germline ends. The CDR3 contains 13 residues. CDR1 and CDR2 from the germline V gene are LNHDA and SQIVND (reference sequence). CDR3 region: CASSITGGETQYF. For the CDR3, the DNA is TGTGCCAGTAGTATTACCGGAGGGGAGACCCAGTACTTC.

This chain links TRBV9 with TRBJ2-3, with TRBD1 matching 9 bases. The CDR3 loop spans 15 amino acids. CDR1 is SGDLS, CDR2 YYNGEE, per germline. Trimming took 3 bases from V and 3 from J; bases not matched to a gene: 5. The CDR3 loop is CASSATGGYTDTQYF. CDR3 DNA sequence: TGTGCCAGCAGCGCAACAGGGGGCTATACAGATACGCAGTATTTT.

The V and J genes are TRBV27 and TRBJ2-7; no clear D. CDR3 size: 14 residues. Germline CDR1 and CDR2: MNHEY and SMNVEV (reference sequence). V was clipped by 2 bases and J by 4 bases, with 12 bases between them. The CDR3, as DNA: TGTGCCAGCAGTTTAAGGCAGGCCGGTTACGAGCAGTACTTC. Its translation: CASSLRQAGYEQYF.

The rearrangement uses TRBV5-1 and TRBJ2-7; TRBD2 matches 9 bases. With V trimmed by 1 base and J by 6 bases, 2 bases remained unmatched. CDR3 length: 13 residues. Germline assignment: CDR1 SGHRS and CDR2 YFSETQ. CDR3 in DNA: TGCGCCAGCAGCTTGACACTAGCGGGCGAGCAGTACTTC. Its protein is CASSLTLAGEQYF.

V is TRBV10-3 and J is TRBJ1-2, with D possibly TRBD1 on 5 matching bases. Germline lookup yields CDR1 ENHRY and CDR2 SYGVKD. The CDR3 runs to 16 residues. Trimming took 4 bases from V and 1 from J, leaving 16 bases between them. CDR3 protein: CAISATEENHNYGYTF. CDR3 nucleotides: TGTGCCATCAGTGCGACAGAGGAAAATCATAACTATGGCTACACCTTC.

The V gene is TRBV19, the J gene TRBJ2-7; D uncertain. CDR1 LNHDA and CDR2 SQIVND come from the germline V gene (reference sequence). Trimming cost V 6 bases and J 0 bases, with 12 bases left between them. The length of the CDR3 is 14 residues. CDR3 coding DNA: TGTGCCAGTAGGAAGCAGGCGTCCTCCTACGAGCAGTACTTC. This encodes CASRKQASSYEQYF.

CDR3 nucleotides: TGTGCCAGCAGCTTTGGGGCTTCTAATGAGCAGTTCTTC. This sequence encodes CASSFGASNEQFF. The chain has TRBV11-2 and TRBJ2-1; TRBD1 might be the D (5 bases). Germline V gene lookup returns CDR1 SGHAT and CDR2 FQNNGV. The CDR3 contains 13 residues. V shed 3 bases and J shed 7 bases, with 10 bases lying between them.

The rearrangement links TRBV5-1 to TRBJ2-1; 11 nucleotides align to TRBD1. V trimming: 5 bases; J trimming: 6 bases; junction bases outside the gene matches: 4. The CDR3 covers 14 residues. CDR1 SGHRS and CDR2 YFSETQ come from the germline V gene. The CDR3 is CASRRDRGVNEQFF. As DNA, the CDR3 is TGCGCCAGCAGGAGGGACAGGGGGGTCAATGAGCAGTTCTTC.

This chain joins TRBV30 and TRBJ1-1; D might be TRBD1 (6 bases). There are 14 residues in the CDR3. Germline V gene sequence: CDR1 GTSNPN, CDR2 SVGIG (reference sequence). V lost 2 bases to trimming and J lost 3 bases, with 13 bases between them. CDR3 loop: CAWSPGTTDTEAFF. The CDR3 DNA follows: TGTGCCTGGAGTCCAGGGACAACGGACACTGAAGCTTTCTTT.

The rearrangement joins TRBV5-1 to TRBJ2-1; 10 bases map to TRBD2. The V gene's germline CDR1 is SGHRS and CDR2 YFSETQ. With 4 bases clipped from V and 5 bases from J, the junction kept 9 bases outside the gene matches. This CDR3 is built from 16 residues. Here the CDR3 reads CASSLPLAGENNEQFF. CDR3 nucleotides: TGCGCCAGCAGCCTCCCCCTAGCGGGGGAAAACAATGAGCAGTTCTTC.

The chain carries TRBV28 and TRBJ2-3; D may be TRBD2 (6 bases). The V end was cut by 2 bases, the J end by 5 bases, with 14 bases between. The CDR3 is made up of 15 amino acids. Germline V gene data show CDR1 as MDHEN and CDR2 as SYDVKM. CDR3 amino acids: CASSLSQSSEDTQYF. CDR3 DNA: TGTGCCAGCAGTTTAAGTCAGTCTAGCGAAGATACGCAGTATTTT. Filled out from reference TRBV28 and TRBJ2-3, the complete variable domain reads DVKVTQSSRYLVKRTGEKVFLECVQDMDHENMFWYRQDPGLGLRLIYFSYDVKMKEKGDIPEGYSVSREKKERFSLILESASTNQTSMYLCASSLSQSSEDTQYFGPGTRLTVL.